This T cell receptor (beta chain) was profiled in a study of OX40 agonist ivuxolimab in advanced cancers. Study conclusions and caveats: On average, CD8+ T cells showed a greater number of expanded clones than CD4+.

A word on this clone: Its target is not known.

The germline V gene encodes CDR1 SGHVS and CDR2 FNYEAQ. The V gene end was trimmed by 4 bases and the J gene end by 5 bases; junction bases not matched to a gene: 8. CDR3 length: 16 residues. Using immunoSEQ multiplex PCR, the repertoire was profiled, and TCRdb retains in-frame clones only, with some absent. The table lists tens of thousands of clones, about 88% of them singletons. The sequence was collected from an adult with an advanced solid tumor such as melanoma, head and neck, liver or kidney cancer. The V call is TRBV7-6, the J call TRBJ2-3; TRBD2 matches at 11 bases. The sequenced sample was CD4+ or CD8+ T cells sorted from blood, obtained in a trial of the OX40 agonist ivuxolimab. The CDR3 DNA reads TGTGCCAGCAGCTCCGGGACTAGCGGCGCAGGAGATACGCAGTATTTT. The encoded protein is CASSSGTSGAGDTQYF. Full variable domain (rest looked up from reference TRBV7-6 and TRBJ2-3): GAGVSQSPRYKVTKRGQDVALRCDPISGHVSLYWYRQALGQGPEFLTYFNYEAQQDKSGLPNDRFSAERPEGSISTLTIQRTEQRDSAMYRCASSSGTSGAGDTQYFGPGTRLTVL.